The TCR beta chain under discussion was sequenced for a study of cytomegalovirus exposure and HLA in healthy donors. General study findings and limits: Researchers catalogued about 150 TCR beta chains as cytomegalovirus-associated. Sequencing depth roughly uniform across donors was assumed in presence/absence analyses.

13 Jbeta primers and 60 Vbeta primers were used for the PCR. Clones were read by immunoSEQ multiplex PCR, and TCRdb kept only the in-frame ones, dropping some. In the table there are fewer than 150,000 clones, roughly 79% of which are singletons. This clone turned up a few times. Its antigen is still unknown. The sample has other DNA sequences that encode this CDR3 too. The CDR3 is made up of 15 amino acids. Unmatched junction bases numbered 4, after V lost 4 bases and J lost 6 bases. Germline assignment: CDR1 SNHLY and CDR2 FYNNEI. The receptor comes from a man aged 25-45 years in good health and CMV-seronegative. J is TRBJ2-1 and V is TRBV2; TRBD2 matches 12 bases. The sample consisted of PBMCs. CDR3 loop: CASSALTSGSNEQFF. Here the CDR3 DNA reads TGTGCCAGCAGTGCGCTGACTAGCGGGAGCAATGAGCAGTTCTTC.